The 21 T cell receptor beta chains listed next were all sequenced from one sample in a study of technical replicates of blood from a handful of donors. TCRdb's copy holds only in-frame clones and misses some; the assay was immunoSEQ multiplex PCR. The sample holds just over 95,000 clones, about 95% seen once. The sample consisted of T cells isolated from PBMCs. These receptors all come from a human donor in good health.

This chain uses TRBV5-6 with TRBJ2-3; D is unresolved. Trimming stripped 2 bases from V and 4 bases from J, with 5 bases between. CDR3 size: 12 residues. Germline CDR1 reads SGHDT; CDR2 reads YYEEEE. The CDR3 here is CASSFYSDTQYF. CDR3 in DNA: TGTGCCAGCAGCTTCTACTCAGATACGCAGTATTTT.

The chain is built from TRBV28 and TRBJ2-3, with a possible D match to TRBD1 (5 bases). This CDR3 region has 15 residues. The germline V gene has CDR1 MDHEN and CDR2 SYDVKM. V lost 6 bases and J lost 0, with 13 bases in between. The CDR3: CASRRLGASTDTQYF. The CDR3 coding sequence is TGTGCCAGCAGGCGTCTAGGGGCCAGCACAGATACGCAGTATTTT.

The V call is TRBV28, the J call TRBJ2-5; D unresolved. The ends were cut back, 5 bases at V and 1 base at J, with 14 bases in the middle. Germline V gives CDR1 MDHEN, CDR2 SYDVKM. This CDR3 has 15 amino acids. The CDR3 region is CASSANQILQETQYF. CDR3 DNA sequence: TGTGCCAGCAGTGCAAATCAGATCCTCCAAGAGACCCAGTACTTC.

Concerning this clone itself: This sample also contains other DNA sequences that code for the same CDR3. The chain links TRBV19 to TRBJ2-5; TRBD1 agrees at 7 bases. Looked up from germline, CDR1 is LNHDA and CDR2 is SQIVND (reference sequence). This CDR3 is built from 13 residues. Losses at the gene ends were 4 bases for V and 3 bases for J; bases not matched to a gene: 2. The CDR3 bases are TGTGCCAGTAGTACCGACAGGGAAGAGACCCAGTACTTC. Its protein product is CASSTDREETQYF.

The rearrangement links TRBV19 to TRBJ2-1, with D possibly being TRBD2 (5 bases). Trimming stripped 3 bases from V and 1 base from J, with 13 bases between. The CDR3 is 16 residues long. Germline V lookup: CDR1 LNHDA, CDR2 SQIVND (reference sequence). The CDR3 loop is CASSIPSSQSYNEQFF. The CDR3 DNA sequence: TGTGCCAGTAGTATCCCTAGCTCTCAATCCTACAATGAGCAGTTCTTC.

The V and J genes are TRBV7-2 and TRBJ2-7; possibly TRBD2 for D (5 bases). The CDR3 spans 12 residues. The germline V and J ends were trimmed by 4 bases and 5 bases, with 9 bases remaining between them. CDR1 and CDR2 from the germline V gene are SGHTA and FQGNSA. The CDR3 region has the DNA TGTGCCAGCAGCTGGGCGGGCCACGAGCAGTACTTC. Protein sequence: CASSWAGHEQYF.

DNA of the CDR3: TGTGCCATCCAATCCGGGCTAGCGGGAGTATACGAGCAGTACTTC. Translating gives CAIQSGLAGVYEQYF. The chain recombines TRBV10-3 with TRBJ2-7; 10 bases line up with TRBD2. Germline assignment: CDR1 ENHRY and CDR2 SYGVKD. This CDR3 is built from 15 residues. V was clipped by 8 bases and J by 4 bases; unmatched bases: 11.

This sequence joins TRBV29-1 and TRBJ1-1; D is unresolved. Germline values: CDR1 SQVTM, CDR2 ANQGSEA. Trimming left V 8 bases short and J 5 bases short, with 12 bases between. This CDR3 has 11 amino acids. The CDR3 loop reads CSPTSVTEAFF. As DNA, the CDR3 is TGCAGCCCAACCTCAGTAACTGAAGCTTTCTTT.

Here the CDR3 DNA reads TGTGCCAGCAGTACAGGGGGAAGGACTGAAGCTTTCTTT. Protein product: CASSTGGRTEAFF. The chain recombines TRBV9 with TRBJ1-1; 8 bases agree with TRBD1. In germline, CDR1 is SGDLS, CDR2 YYNGEE. V lost 5 bases and J lost 5; bases outside the gene matches: 5. This CDR3 contains 13 residues.

The rearrangement links TRBV2 to TRBJ1-2; a possible D gene is TRBD1 (5 bases). Trimming left V 5 bases short and J 5 bases short, with 18 bases between. There are 15 residues in the CDR3. CDR1 is SNHLY and CDR2 is FYNNEI in the germline V gene. CDR3: CASSMNLGGGYGYTF. DNA of the CDR3: TGTGCCAGCAGTATGAATCTGGGGGGTGGTTATGGCTACACCTTC.

Details on this clone: The same CDR3 can be traced to other DNA sequences in this sample. This chain's CDR3 is CASSVTSGRSGDTQYF. The CDR3 nucleotides read TGTGCCAGCAGCGTCACTAGCGGGAGATCGGGAGATACGCAGTATTTT. The J gene is TRBJ2-3, the V gene TRBV9, with 11 bases fitting TRBD2. CDR1 is SGDLS, CDR2 YYNGEE, per germline. V lost 2 bases, J lost 5 bases, and 7 bases stayed unmatched. The CDR3 is 16 amino acids.

The chain is built from TRBV5-1 and TRBJ2-7; D is perhaps TRBD2 (7 bases). V was shortened by 2 bases and J by 4 bases, with 16 bases between the two germline ends. Germline V gives CDR1 SGHRS, CDR2 YFSETQ. There are 15 residues in the CDR3. The CDR3 DNA reads TGCGCCAGCAGCTTAAATGGCGGGGGCACATACGAGCAGTACTTC. Its protein product is CASSLNGGGTYEQYF.

The chain recombines TRBV7-3 with TRBJ1-2, with TRBD1 identical over 11 bases. The J segment lost 1 base and the V segment lost 5 bases, leaving 15 bases of the junction unmatched. The CDR3 covers 19 residues. Germline CDR1 and CDR2: SGHTA and FQGTGA. CDR3 nucleotides: TGTGCCAGCAGCCTCAAAGACGGGACAGGGGGTGAGGGTAACTATGGCTACACCTTC. Its translation: CASSLKDGTGGEGNYGYTF.

CDR3 protein: CASSESLAGDGTDTQYF. The CDR3, as DNA: TGCGCCAGCAGTGAGTCGCTAGCGGGAGATGGGACAGATACGCAGTATTTT. V and J are TRBV10-1 and TRBJ2-3; 10 bases align to TRBD2. This CDR3 region has 17 residues. CDR1 is WNHNN, CDR2 SYGVQD, per germline (reference sequence). V lost 0 bases to trimming and J lost 3 bases; unmatched junction nucleotides: 6.

The V gene is TRBV2, the J gene TRBJ2-2; TRBD2 matches at 8 bases. The CDR3 loop spans 14 amino acids. The J segment lost 6 bases and the V segment lost 6 bases, leaving 6 bases of the junction unmatched. The germline V gene has CDR1 SNHLY and CDR2 FYNNEI. The CDR3 loop reads CASRERTSPGELFF. Written as DNA, the CDR3 is TGTGCCAGCAGAGAGCGGACTAGCCCCGGGGAGCTGTTTTTT.

The rearrangement links TRBV7-9 to TRBJ2-5; possible D gene TRBD1, 6 bases. Germline assignment: CDR1 SEHNR and CDR2 FQNEAQ (reference sequence). The CDR3 extends over 15 amino acids. The V gene lost 3 bases and the J gene lost 5 bases, with 16 bases spanning the gap. This CDR3 reads CASSFPPQGLETQYF. The CDR3, as DNA: TGTGCCAGCAGCTTTCCCCCGCAGGGGTTGGAGACCCAGTACTTC.

The chain has TRBV9 and TRBJ2-7, with 10 nucleotides matching TRBD1. The CDR3 contains 15 residues. J gave up 7 bases and V 5 bases, and 12 bases lay outside the gene matches. The germline V gene has CDR1 SGDLS and CDR2 YYNGEE. The CDR3 loop is CASSPPGQGPEEQYF. CDR3 nucleotides: TGTGCCAGCAGTCCACCGGGACAGGGGCCGGAAGAGCAGTACTTC.

This chain connects TRBV5-4 to TRBJ2-5; no clear D gene. The CDR3 is 16 residues long. V was shortened by 0 bases and J by 0 bases, with 12 bases between the two germline ends. CDR1 is SGHNT and CDR2 is YYREEE in the germline V gene (reference sequence). The CDR3 region has the DNA TGTGCCAGCAGCTTGGAAAATAGCTGGTACCAAGAGACCCAGTACTTC. Its translation is CASSLENSWYQETQYF.

The CDR3 here is CASSLNRGREETQYF. For the CDR3, the DNA is TGTGCCAGCAGCTTAAACAGGGGCAGGGAAGAGACCCAGTACTTC. The genes are TRBV7-3 and TRBJ2-5; the match to TRBD1 covers 7 bases. After removal of 1 base from V and 3 bases from J, the junction contained 5 bases not matched to a gene. Germline loops: CDR1 SGHTA, CDR2 FQGTGA. CDR3 length equals 15 residues.

V usage is TRBV7-9 and J usage is TRBJ2-7, with TRBD2 matching over 8 bases. V shed 5 bases and J 5 bases; nucleotides not matched to a gene: 11. The germline CDR1 and CDR2 sequences are SEHNR and FQNEAQ (reference sequence). The CDR3 sequence is 15 residues long. In DNA form, the CDR3 reads TGTGCCAGCAGCCCGCTGACAGCGGGAGATGACGAGCAGTACTTC. Protein product: CASSPLTAGDDEQYF.

The rearrangement uses TRBV28 and TRBJ2-3, with 8 bases matching TRBD2. The V segment lost 1 base and the J segment 3 bases; nucleotides outside the gene matches: 9. Germline CDR1 MDHEN, CDR2 SYDVKM. CDR3 size: 17 residues. CDR3 amino acids: CASSLLSLSGKTDTQYF. DNA for the CDR3: TGTGCCAGCAGTTTATTAAGTCTTAGCGGGAAGACAGATACGCAGTATTTT.